The T cell receptor beta chain under discussion was sequenced for a study of T cell repertoires in cytomegalovirus infection. Study details: Shared public TCR beta signatures pointed to both CMV infection and a matching HLA type. Study-level findings and limits: HLA-C-restricted CMV-specific TCR beta clonotypes were dominant in the ex vivo response. Public TCR beta family frequency separated CMV-and-HLA carriers, including in an independent cohort.

TCRdb fed the reads into MiXCR, producing one record per CDR3 protein. The top ten hold approximately 1.8% of the sample, which has roughly 230,000 distinct CDR3 sequences, about 12% seen once. The CDR3 has 15 amino acids. The V end lost 2 bases, the J end lost 4 bases, and 13 bases lay between the germline ends. The germline V gene encodes CDR1 MNHEY and CDR2 SVGEGT. This clonotype was seen a handful of times. Its antigen remains unidentified. The chain has TRBV6-2 or TRBV6-3 and TRBJ2-3; D not certain. This clonotype was obtained from a human donor in good health (CMV status not recorded). Some clones in this sample may be carry-over from other donors' samples. Material: PBMCs. The CDR3 DNA follows: TGTGCCAGCAGTTACCACAGTCTCAAGGCAGATACGCAGTATTTT. Translating gives CASSYHSLKADTQYF.